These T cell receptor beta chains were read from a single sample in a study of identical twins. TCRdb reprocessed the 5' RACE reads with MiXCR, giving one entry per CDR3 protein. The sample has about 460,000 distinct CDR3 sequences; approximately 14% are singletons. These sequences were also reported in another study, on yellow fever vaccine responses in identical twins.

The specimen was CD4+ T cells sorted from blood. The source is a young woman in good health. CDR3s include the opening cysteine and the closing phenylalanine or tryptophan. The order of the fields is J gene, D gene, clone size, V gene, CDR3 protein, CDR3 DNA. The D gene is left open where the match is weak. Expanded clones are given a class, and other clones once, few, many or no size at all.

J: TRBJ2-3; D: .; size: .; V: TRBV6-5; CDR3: CASRGTSDTQYF; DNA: TGTGCCAGCAGAGGAACTTCAGATACGCAGTATTTT
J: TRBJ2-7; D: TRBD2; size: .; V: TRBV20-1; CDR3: CSARDSSGRGLLEQYF; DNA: TGCAGTGCTAGAGATTCTAGCGGGAGGGGCCTCCTCGAGCAGTACTTC
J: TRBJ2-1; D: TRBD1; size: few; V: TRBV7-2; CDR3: CASSFEPGQGFSQFF; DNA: TGTGCCAGCAGCTTCGAACCGGGACAGGGGTTCTCGCAGTTCTTC
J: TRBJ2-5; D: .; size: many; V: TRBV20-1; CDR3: CSATISGEGAQYF; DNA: TGCAGTGCTACAATTTCAGGGGAGGGGGCCCAGTACTTC
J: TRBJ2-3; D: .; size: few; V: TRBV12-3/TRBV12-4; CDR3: CASNSRDSHREYF; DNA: TGTGCCAGCAACTCCCGGGACTCTCATCGGGAGTATTTT
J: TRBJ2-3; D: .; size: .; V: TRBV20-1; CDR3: CSARGPPNTDTQYF; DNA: TGCAGTGCTAGAGGACCCCCAAACACAGATACGCAGTATTTT
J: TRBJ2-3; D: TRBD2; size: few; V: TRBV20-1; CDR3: CSASGLRTGTDTQYF; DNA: TGCAGTGCTTCGGGACTAAGAACTGGCACAGATACGCAGTATTTT
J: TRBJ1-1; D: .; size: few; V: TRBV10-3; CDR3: CAKPGTNLPDDTEAFF; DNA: TGTGCCAAACCCGGGACTAATCTCCCCGATGACACTGAAGCTTTCTTT
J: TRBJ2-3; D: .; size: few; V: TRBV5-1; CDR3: CASSRGIKDTQYF; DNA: TGCGCCAGCAGCCGCGGGATAAAAGATACGCAGTATTTT
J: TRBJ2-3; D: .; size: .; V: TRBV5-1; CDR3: CASSLEGLTDTQYF; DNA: TGCGCCAGCAGCTTGGAGGGGCTTACAGATACGCAGTATTTT
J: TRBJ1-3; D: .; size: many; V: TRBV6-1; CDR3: CASSPKGLPGNTIYF; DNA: TGTGCCAGCAGTCCAAAGGGCCTTCCTGGAAACACCATATATTTT
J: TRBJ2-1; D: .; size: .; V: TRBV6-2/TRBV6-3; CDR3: CASSTLRYNEQFF; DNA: TGTGCCAGCTCCACGCTACGGTACAATGAGCAGTTCTTC
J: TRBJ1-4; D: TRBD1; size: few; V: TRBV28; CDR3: CASRTTGSNEKLFF; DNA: TGTGCCAGCAGAACGACAGGGTCTAATGAAAAACTGTTTTTT
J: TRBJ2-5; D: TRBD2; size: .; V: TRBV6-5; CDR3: CASSYSGLAGGQETQYF; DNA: TGTGCCAGCAGTTACTCAGGACTAGCGGGGGGCCAAGAGACCCAGTACTTC